This TCR beta chain was found in a study of cytomegalovirus exposure and HLA in healthy donors. Notes on this clone: Other nucleotide sequences in the sample specify the same CDR3.

Trimming left V 0 bases short and J 5 bases short, with 10 bases between. Per germline, CDR1 SGHDN and CDR2 FVKESK. CDR3 length: 14 residues. PCR amplification relied on 60 Vbeta primers (plus 13 Jbeta primers). Profiled with immunoSEQ multiplex PCR; TCRdb holds only in-frame clones, not every one. This table holds over 200,000 clones, almost 80% found once. The chain joins TRBV14 to TRBJ2-5; a weak D match, TRBD1 (5 bases). The source is a male donor in good health and CMV-seronegative. Sequencing used PBMCs. The CDR3 nucleotides are TGTGCCAGCAGCCAAGACCAGGGAAGTGAGACCCAGTACTTC. Its protein is CASSQDQGSETQYF. Drawing the rest from reference TRBV14 and TRBJ2-5, the complete variable domain is EAGVTQFPSHSVIEKGQTVTLRCDPISGHDNLYWYRRVMGKEIKFLLHFVKESKQDESGMPNNRFLAERTGGTYSTLKVQPAELEDSGVYFCASSQDQGSETQYFGPGTRLLVL.